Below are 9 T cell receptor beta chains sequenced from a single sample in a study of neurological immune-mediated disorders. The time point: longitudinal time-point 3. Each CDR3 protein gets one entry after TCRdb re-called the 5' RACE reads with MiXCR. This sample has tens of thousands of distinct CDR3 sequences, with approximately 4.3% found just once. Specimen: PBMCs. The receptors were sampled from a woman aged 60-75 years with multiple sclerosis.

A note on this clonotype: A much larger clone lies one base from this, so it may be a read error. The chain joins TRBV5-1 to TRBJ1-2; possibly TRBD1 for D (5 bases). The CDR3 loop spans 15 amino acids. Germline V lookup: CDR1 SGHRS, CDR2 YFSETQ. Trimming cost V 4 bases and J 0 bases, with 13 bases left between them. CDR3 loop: CASSPGTASNYGYTF. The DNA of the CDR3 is TGCGCCAGCAGCCCTGGGACGGCTTCTAACTATGGCTACACCTTC.

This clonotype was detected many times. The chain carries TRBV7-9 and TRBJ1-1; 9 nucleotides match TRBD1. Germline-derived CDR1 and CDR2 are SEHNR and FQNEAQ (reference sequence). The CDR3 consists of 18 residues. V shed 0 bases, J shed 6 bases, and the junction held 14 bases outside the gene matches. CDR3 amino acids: CASSLAGGPQGAVAEAFF. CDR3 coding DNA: TGTGCCAGCAGCTTAGCGGGGGGGCCACAGGGGGCCGTAGCTGAAGCTTTCTTT.

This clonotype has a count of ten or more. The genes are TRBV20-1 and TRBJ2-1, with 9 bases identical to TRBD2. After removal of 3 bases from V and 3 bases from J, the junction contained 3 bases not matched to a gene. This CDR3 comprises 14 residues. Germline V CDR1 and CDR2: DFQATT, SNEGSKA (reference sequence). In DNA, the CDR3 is TGCAGTGCTAGGTTTAGCGGGGGCTACAATGAGCAGTTCTTC. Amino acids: CSARFSGGYNEQFF.

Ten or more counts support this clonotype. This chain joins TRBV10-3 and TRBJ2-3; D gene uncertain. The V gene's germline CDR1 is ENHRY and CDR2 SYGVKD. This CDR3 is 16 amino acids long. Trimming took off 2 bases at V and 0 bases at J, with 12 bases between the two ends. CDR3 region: CAISEPSDPSTDTQYF. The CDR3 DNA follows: TGTGCCATCAGTGAGCCCTCGGACCCTAGCACAGATACGCAGTATTTT.

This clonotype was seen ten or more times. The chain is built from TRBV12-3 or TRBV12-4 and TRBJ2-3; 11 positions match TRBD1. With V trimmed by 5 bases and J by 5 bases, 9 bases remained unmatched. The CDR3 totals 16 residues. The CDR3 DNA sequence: TGTGCCAGCAGTCCCCAGGACAGGGGGCTTAGAGATACGCAGTATTTT. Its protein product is CASSPQDRGLRDTQYF.

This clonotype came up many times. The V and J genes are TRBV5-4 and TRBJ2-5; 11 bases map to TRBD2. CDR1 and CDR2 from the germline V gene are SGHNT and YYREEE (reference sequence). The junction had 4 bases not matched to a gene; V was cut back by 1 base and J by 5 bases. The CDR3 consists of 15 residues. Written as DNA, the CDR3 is TGTGCCAGCAGCTTGATAGCGGGGGGGCGCGAGACCCAGTACTTC. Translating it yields CASSLIAGGRETQYF.

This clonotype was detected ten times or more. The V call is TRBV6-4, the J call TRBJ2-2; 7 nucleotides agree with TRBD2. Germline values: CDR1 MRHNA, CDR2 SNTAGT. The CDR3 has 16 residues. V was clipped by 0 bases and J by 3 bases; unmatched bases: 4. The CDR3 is CASSDSPAGYTGELFF. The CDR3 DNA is TGTGCCAGCAGTGACTCCCCAGCGGGGTACACCGGGGAGCTGTTTTTT.

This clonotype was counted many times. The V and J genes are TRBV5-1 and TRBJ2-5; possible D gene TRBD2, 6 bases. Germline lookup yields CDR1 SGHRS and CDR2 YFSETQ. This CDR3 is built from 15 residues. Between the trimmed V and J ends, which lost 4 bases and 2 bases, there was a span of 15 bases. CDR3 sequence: CASSQLASEQETQYF. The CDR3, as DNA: TGCGCCAGCAGCCAACTAGCTTCGGAACAAGAGACCCAGTACTTC.

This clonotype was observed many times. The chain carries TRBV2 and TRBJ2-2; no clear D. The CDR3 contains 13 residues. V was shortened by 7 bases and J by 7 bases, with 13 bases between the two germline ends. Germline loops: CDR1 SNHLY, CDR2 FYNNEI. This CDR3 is CASTTSRVGELFF. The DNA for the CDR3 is TGTGCCAGCACCACAAGCCGGGTCGGGGAGCTGTTTTTT.